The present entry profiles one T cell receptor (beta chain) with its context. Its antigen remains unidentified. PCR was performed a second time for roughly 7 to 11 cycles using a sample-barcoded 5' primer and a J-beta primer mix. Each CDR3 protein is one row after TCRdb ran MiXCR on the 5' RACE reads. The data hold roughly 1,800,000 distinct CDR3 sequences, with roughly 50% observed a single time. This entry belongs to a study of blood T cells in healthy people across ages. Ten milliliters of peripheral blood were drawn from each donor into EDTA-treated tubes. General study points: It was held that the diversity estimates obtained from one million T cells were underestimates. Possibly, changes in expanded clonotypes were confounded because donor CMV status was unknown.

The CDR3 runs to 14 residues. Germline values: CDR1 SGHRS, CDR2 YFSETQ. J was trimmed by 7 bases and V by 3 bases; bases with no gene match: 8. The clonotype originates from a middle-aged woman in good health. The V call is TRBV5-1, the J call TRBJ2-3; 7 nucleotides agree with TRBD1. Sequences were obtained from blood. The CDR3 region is CASSSTGTGYTQYF. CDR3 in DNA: TGCGCCAGCAGCTCGACAGGGACGGGATATACGCAGTATTTT.